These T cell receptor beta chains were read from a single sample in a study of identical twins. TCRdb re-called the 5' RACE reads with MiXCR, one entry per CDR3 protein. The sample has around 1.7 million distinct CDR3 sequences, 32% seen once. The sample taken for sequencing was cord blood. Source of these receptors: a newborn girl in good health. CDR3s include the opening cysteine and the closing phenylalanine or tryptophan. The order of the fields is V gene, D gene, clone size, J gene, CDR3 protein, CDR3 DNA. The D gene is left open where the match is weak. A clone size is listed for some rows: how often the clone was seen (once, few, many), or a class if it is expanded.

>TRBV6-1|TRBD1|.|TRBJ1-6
CASAGQGAGSYNSPLHF
TGTGCCAGCGCCGGACAGGGGGCAGGGTCCTATAATTCACCCCTCCACTTT
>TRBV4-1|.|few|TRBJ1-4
CASSRAYNEKLFF
TGCGCCAGCAGCAGGGCGTATAATGAAAAACTGTTTTTT
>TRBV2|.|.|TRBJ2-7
CASSGRRGVEQYF
TGTGCCAGCAGTGGACGCCGGGGAGTTGAGCAGTACTTC
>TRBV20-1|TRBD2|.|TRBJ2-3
CSARAGGRFTDTQYF
TGCAGTGCTAGAGCTGGCGGGAGGTTCACAGATACGCAGTATTTT
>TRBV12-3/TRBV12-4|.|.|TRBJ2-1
CASTPGAGEQFF
TGTGCCAGCACTCCTGGGGCGGGTGAGCAGTTCTTC
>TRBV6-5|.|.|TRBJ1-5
CASGLGPNQPQHF
TGTGCCAGCGGGCTGGGCCCCAATCAGCCCCAGCATTTT
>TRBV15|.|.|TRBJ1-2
CATSRVGNYGYTF
TGTGCCACCAGCAGAGTAGGGAACTATGGCTACACCTTC
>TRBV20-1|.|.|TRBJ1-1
CSAPPGVEMNTEAFF
TGCAGTGCGCCTCCAGGGGTGGAAATGAACACTGAAGCTTTCTTT
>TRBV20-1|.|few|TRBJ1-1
CSARAPGLMNTEAFF
TGCAGTGCTAGAGCCCCAGGGTTGATGAACACTGAAGCTTTCTTT
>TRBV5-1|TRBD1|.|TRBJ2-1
CASSYTGGGYNEQFF
TGCGCCAGCAGCTATACAGGGGGCGGGTACAATGAGCAGTTCTTC
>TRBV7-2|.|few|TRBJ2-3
CASSQRYGDTQYF
TGTGCCAGCAGCCAGCGGTACGGAGATACGCAGTATTTT
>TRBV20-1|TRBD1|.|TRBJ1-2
CSARKGQGGYTF
TGCAGTGCTAGAAAGGGACAGGGTGGCTACACCTTC
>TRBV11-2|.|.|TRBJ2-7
CASSTRGIYEQYF
TGTGCCAGCAGCACAAGAGGGATCTACGAGCAGTACTTC
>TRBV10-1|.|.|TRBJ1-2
CASSGTLVYGYTF
TGCGCCAGCAGTGGGACGCTGGTTTATGGCTACACCTTC
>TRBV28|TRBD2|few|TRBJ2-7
CASSMPGLAGPSYEQYF
TGTGCCAGCAGCATGCCGGGACTAGCGGGACCGTCCTACGAGCAGTACTTC
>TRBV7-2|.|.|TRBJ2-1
CASSLGRAYSEQFF
TGTGCCAGCAGCTTAGGCCGGGCCTACAGTGAGCAGTTCTTC
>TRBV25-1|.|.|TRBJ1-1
CASSELGEYGTEAFF
TGTGCCAGCAGTGAATTAGGGGAGTACGGCACTGAAGCTTTCTTT
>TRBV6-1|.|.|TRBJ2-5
CASSEIAGALETQYF
TGTGCCAGCAGTGAAATTGCAGGGGCGTTAGAGACCCAGTACTTC
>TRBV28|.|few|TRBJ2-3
CATKSWADTQYF
TGTGCCACTAAGTCATGGGCAGATACGCAGTATTTT
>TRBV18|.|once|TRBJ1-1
CASSPSSSLNTEAFF
TGTGCCAGCTCACCATCGTCTTCTCTGAACACTGAAGCTTTCTTT
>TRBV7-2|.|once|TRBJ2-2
CASSLDGLNTGELFF
TGTGCCAGCAGCTTAGACGGGCTCAACACCGGGGAGCTGTTTTTT
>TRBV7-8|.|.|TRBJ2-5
CASSPVRDSIQETQYF
TGTGCCAGCAGCCCCGTGCGGGACTCAATACAAGAGACCCAGTACTTC
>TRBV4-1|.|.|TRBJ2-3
CASSRIGQIRTDTQYF
TGCGCCAGCAGCCGTATAGGACAGATCCGCACAGATACGCAGTATTTT
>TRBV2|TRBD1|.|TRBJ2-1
CASSQDRVGNNEQFF
TGTGCCAGCAGTCAGGACAGGGTAGGCAACAATGAGCAGTTCTTC
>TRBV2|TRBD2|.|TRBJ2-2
CASSGTSGVYTGELFF
TGTGCCAGCAGTGGGACTAGCGGGGTATACACCGGGGAGCTGTTTTTT
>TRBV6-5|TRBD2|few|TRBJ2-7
CASSYLRLAEPYEQYF
TGTGCCAGCAGTTACCTAAGACTAGCGGAACCCTACGAGCAGTACTTC
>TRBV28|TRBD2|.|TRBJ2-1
CASSPTRTSGYYNEQFF
TGTGCCAGCAGTCCTACCCGGACTAGCGGGTACTACAATGAGCAGTTCTTC
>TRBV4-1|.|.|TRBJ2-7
CASSQAGRLNEQYF
TGCGCCAGCAGCCAGGCGGGACGGTTGAACGAGCAGTACTTC
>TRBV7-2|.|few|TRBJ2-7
CASSPEGIQYNEQYF
TGTGCCAGCAGCCCCGAGGGTATTCAGTACAATGAGCAGTACTTC
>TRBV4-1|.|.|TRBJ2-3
CASSQYDRRTDTQYF
TGCGCCAGCAGCCAATACGACCGGCGCACAGATACGCAGTATTTT
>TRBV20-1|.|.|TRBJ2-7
CSARGDKYEQYF
TGCAGTGCTAGAGGGGACAAATACGAGCAGTACTTC
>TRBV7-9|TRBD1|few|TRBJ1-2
CASSLGGGTVYGYTF
TGTGCCAGCAGCTTAGGAGGTGGGACAGTCTATGGCTACACCTTC
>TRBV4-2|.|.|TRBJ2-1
CASSQDLTDSYNEQFF
TGTGCCAGCAGCCAAGACCTAACAGACTCCTACAATGAGCAGTTCTTC
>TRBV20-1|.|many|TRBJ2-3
CSARVSGRRTDTQYF
TGCAGTGCTAGAGTGAGCGGGCGAAGAACAGATACGCAGTATTTT
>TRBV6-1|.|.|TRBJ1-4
CASSEAGGSGEKLFF
TGTGCCAGCAGTGAAGCGGGGGGTTCTGGGGAAAAACTGTTTTTT
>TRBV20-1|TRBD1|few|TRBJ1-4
CSARSGQGNEKLFF
TGCAGTGCTAGATCGGGACAGGGAAATGAAAAACTGTTTTTT
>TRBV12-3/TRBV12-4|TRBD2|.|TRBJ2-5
CASVLAGLGAETQYF
TGTGCCAGCGTCCTAGCGGGGCTCGGGGCCGAGACCCAGTACTTC
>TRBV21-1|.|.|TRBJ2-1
CASSKHSRNNEQFF
TGTGCCAGCAGCAAACACAGCCGTAACAATGAGCAGTTCTTC
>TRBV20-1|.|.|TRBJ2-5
CSASTSGTDQETQYF
TGCAGTGCTAGTACCAGCGGCACAGACCAAGAGACCCAGTACTTC
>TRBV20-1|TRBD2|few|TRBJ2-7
CSAIAGAYEQYF
TGCAGTGCCATAGCGGGAGCCTACGAGCAGTACTTC
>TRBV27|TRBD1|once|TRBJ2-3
CAIRTGNTDTQYF
TGTGCCATCAGGACAGGGAACACAGATACGCAGTATTTT
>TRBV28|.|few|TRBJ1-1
CASSFGGSRGVNTEAFF
TGTGCCAGCAGTTTCGGTGGGTCGAGGGGGGTGAACACTGAAGCTTTCTTT
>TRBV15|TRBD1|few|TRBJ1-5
CATSRQGAYSNQPQHF
TGTGCCACCAGCAGACAGGGGGCATATAGCAATCAGCCCCAGCATTTT
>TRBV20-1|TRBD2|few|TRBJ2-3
CSASRTRQDTQYF
TGCAGTGCCTCCCGGACTAGACAAGATACGCAGTATTTT
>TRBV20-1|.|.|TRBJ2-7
CSARDPSRGSYEQYF
TGCAGTGCTAGAGATCCTTCCCGCGGCTCCTACGAGCAGTACTTC
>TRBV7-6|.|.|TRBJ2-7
CASSSLAHSYNEQYF
TGTGCCAGCAGCTCACTAGCCCACTCCTACAATGAGCAGTACTTC
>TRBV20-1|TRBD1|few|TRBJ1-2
CSARGLTGGKNGYTF
TGCAGTGCTAGAGGGTTAACAGGGGGCAAAAATGGCTACACCTTC
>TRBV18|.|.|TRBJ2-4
CASTPPPSTKNIQYF
TGTGCCAGCACACCACCACCGAGTACCAAAAACATTCAGTACTTC
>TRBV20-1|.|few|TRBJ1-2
CSASPGKGYGYTF
TGCAGTGCTAGTCCCGGGAAGGGATATGGCTACACCTTC
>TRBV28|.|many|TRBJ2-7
CASSFRGTYEQYF
TGTGCCAGCAGCTTTAGGGGGACCTACGAGCAGTACTTC
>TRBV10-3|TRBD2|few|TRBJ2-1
CAISGFEKTSGKDYNEQFF
TGTGCCATCAGTGGTTTTGAAAAGACTAGCGGGAAGGATTACAATGAGCAGTTCTTC
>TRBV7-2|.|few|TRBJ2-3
CASSPTGSVDTQYF
TGTGCCAGCAGCCCGACTGGATCGGTGGATACGCAGTATTTT
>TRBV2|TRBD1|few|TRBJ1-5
CASSRQGANQPQHF
TGTGCCAGCAGTAGACAGGGGGCCAATCAGCCCCAGCATTTT
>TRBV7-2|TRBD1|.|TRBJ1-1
CASSHWDRPNTEAFF
TGTGCCAGCAGCCACTGGGACAGACCGAACACTGAAGCTTTCTTT
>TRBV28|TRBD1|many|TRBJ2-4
CASSPHRGAKNIQYF
TGTGCCAGCAGTCCCCACAGGGGAGCCAAAAACATTCAGTACTTC
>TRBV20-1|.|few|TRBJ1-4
CSARTRVLNEKLFF
TGCAGTGCTAGGACGAGGGTACTTAATGAAAAACTGTTTTTT
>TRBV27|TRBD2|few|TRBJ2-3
CASSPLLFVGGSDTQYF
TGTGCCAGCAGTCCCCTCTTGTTTGTGGGAGGGTCCGATACGCAGTATTTT
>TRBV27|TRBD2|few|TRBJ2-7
CASSLSTLAGGRSSYEQYF
TGTGCCAGCAGTTTATCGACCCTAGCGGGGGGGCGCTCCTCCTACGAGCAGTACTTC
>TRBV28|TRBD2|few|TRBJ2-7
CASTFSSGVGPYEQYF
TGTGCCAGCACTTTCTCTAGCGGGGTAGGGCCCTACGAGCAGTACTTC